The source of this TCR beta chain is a study of blood T cell repertoires in COVID-19 (TCRdb year 2020). For the wider study: The collaborator samples originated in the United States, Italy and Spain and spanned the acute and convalescent phases of COVID-19. The material from the prospective study consisted of cDNA or gDNA derived from T cells, B-cell-depleted T cells, or PBMCs. HLA class I and class II types, where available, came from metadata supplied by the sample provider rather than from assay-based typing. Subjects who had been exposed to COVID-19, were actively infected with it, or had recovered from it provided the deeply sampled blood TCRbeta repertoires that made up the dataset. The repertoires were released in a freely available public database intended as a resource for research on the immune response to SARS-CoV-2. A de-identified subject ID, COVID-19 status, age in years and sex were almost always included in the sample metadata. The samples were drawn from the first 160 participants of the ongoing ImmuneRACE study and from roughly 1,300 subjects provided by 6 global collaborators. Study-level results and caveats: The quantity of clinical and demographic metadata differed by source and by participant and was supplied without curation.

Regarding this clone: Its antigen is currently not known. No per-base quality is available; no much larger clone lies one base away.

Samples from volunteer blood donors who had recovered from COVID-19 were contributed by a second Seattle source. Each collaborating institution followed its own protocols to collect whole blood in K2EDTA tubes. For TCRbeta analysis, collaborators shipped samples in one of three forms: frozen whole blood, isolated PBMCs, or DNA extracted from either of those sample types. TCRbeta CDR3 regions were amplified from genomic DNA by means of the immunoSEQ Assay, a bias-controlled multiplex PCR. On the authors' methods: Within the assay, amplification of reference gene primers was used to estimate how many nucleated cells each sample contained. To quantify the absolute abundance of each unique TCRbeta CDR3 rearrangement, sequence reads were collapsed and filtered. Productive Simpson clonality was computed per sample as the square root of Simpson's diversity index over productive rearrangements. TCRdb mirrors the immuneACCESS table, restricted to in-frame sequences. Some clones are absent from its copies; in checked studies, under half trace to an unresolved V gene, and the reason for the others is unknown. That table supplies the V and J calls and clone size; D and trimming were determined from the DNA. The sample profile shows about 240,000 clones; approximately 90% of them were found once. The top ten clonotypes cover 7.2% of the sample.

This sequence originates from a man aged 55 to 70 who had recovered from COVID-19. Sequenced sample: peripheral blood.

The CDR3 region: CAWRQRVSTEAFF. The DNA sequence reads TGTGCCTGGAGACAACGGGTGTCGACTGAAGCTTTCTTT. Recombination connected TRBV30 to TRBJ1-1; no D gene can be assigned with confidence. Measured from the cysteine to the phenylalanine, the CDR3 is 13 residues long. The sequence is cut down to CDR3 DNA, 39 bases in frame from base 1. CDR1 and CDR2 (GTSNPN, SVGIG) derive from the germline V gene (reference sequence). V is cut by 3 bases and J by 5 bases, and the space between the germline ends is 13 bases.